The sequence of this TCR beta chain was determined in a study of T cell changes during pregnancy in multiple sclerosis. Repertoires were generated with immunoSEQ multiplex PCR, while TCRdb's copy carries only in-frame clones and drops some. This repertoire shows fewer than 35,000 clones, 91% found once; its top ten account for approximately 3%. This material consisted of CD4+ T cells from peripheral blood mononuclear cells, taken in the third trimester of pregnancy. The origin of this receptor is a female donor in good health, enrolled as a control in a pregnancy study.

Here the CDR3 reads CATSRDSTDHYGYTF. CDR3 nucleotide sequence: TGTGCCACCAGCAGAGATTCGACAGACCACTATGGCTACACCTTC. The chain has TRBV15 and TRBJ1-2; D possibly corresponds to TRBD1 (5 bases). The CDR3 is made up of 15 amino acids. V was trimmed by 0 bases and J by 3 bases, leaving 11 bases between them. The germline V gene encodes CDR1 LNHNV and CDR2 YYDKDF (reference sequence).